The rows below give T cell receptor beta chains drawn from one sample of a study of T cell changes during pregnancy in multiple sclerosis. The repertoire was sequenced with immunoSEQ multiplex PCR; TCRdb's copy has only in-frame clones and lacks some. In the table there are around 69,000 clones, approximately 90% of which are singletons. The specimen comprised peripheral blood, sampled in the first trimester of pregnancy. Receptor source: a female donor with multiple sclerosis, enrolled in a pregnancy study. CDR3s include the opening cysteine and the closing phenylalanine or tryptophan. The D gene is left open where the match is weak. Size values are once, few and many counts, or a class for expanded clones, and some rows have none.

V gene: TRBV5-4
J gene: TRBJ2-7
clone size: few
D gene: TRBD2
CDR3 DNA: TGTGCCAGCAGCTTCCGGCTAGCGGGTAGCGAGCAGTACTTC
CDR3 protein: CASSFRLAGSEQYF

V gene: TRBV9
J gene: TRBJ1-2
clone size: once
D gene: TRBD1
CDR3 DNA: TGTGCCAGCAGCCCCAGGGGGCGCAGGGATGGCTACACCTTC
CDR3 protein: CASSPRGRRDGYTF

V gene: TRBV28
J gene: TRBJ2-7
clone size: .
D gene: .
CDR3 DNA: TGTGCCAGCAGTTTTGCGGGTTCAGTCTACGAGCAGTACTTC
CDR3 protein: CASSFAGSVYEQYF

V gene: TRBV2
J gene: TRBJ2-5
clone size: .
D gene: TRBD1
CDR3 DNA: TGTGCCGGAGGCCAGGGGGCTTCGGAGACCCAGTACTTC
CDR3 protein: CAGGQGASETQYF

V gene: TRBV5-4
J gene: TRBJ2-1
clone size: .
D gene: .
CDR3 DNA: TGTGCCAGCAGCTTGGGACAGCAATCCTACAATGAGCAGTTCTTC
CDR3 protein: CASSLGQQSYNEQFF

V gene: TRBV9
J gene: TRBJ2-7
clone size: .
D gene: .
CDR3 DNA: TGTGCCAGCAGCGTCCTAGCGTCACCAGGCTACGAGCAGTACTTC
CDR3 protein: CASSVLASPGYEQYF

V gene: TRBV4-3
J gene: TRBJ2-4
clone size: .
D gene: TRBD1
CDR3 DNA: TGCGCCAGCAGCCAAGATGTCCCGGGACAGGGCAAAAACATTCAGTACTTC
CDR3 protein: CASSQDVPGQGKNIQYF

V gene: TRBV7-9
J gene: TRBJ2-7
clone size: .
D gene: .
CDR3 DNA: TGTGCCAGCAGCCGCGGATCCGGCGGGACCTACGAGCAGTACTTC
CDR3 protein: CASSRGSGGTYEQYF

V gene: TRBV7-9
J gene: TRBJ2-7
clone size: .
D gene: .
CDR3 DNA: TGTGCCAGCAGCCCGGCGGGTTCCTACGAGCAGTACTTC
CDR3 protein: CASSPAGSYEQYF

V gene: TRBV19
J gene: TRBJ1-2
clone size: .
D gene: .
CDR3 DNA: TGTGCCAGTAGTATAGAGATCGGGGGGCGTCCCTATGGCTACACCTTC
CDR3 protein: CASSIEIGGRPYGYTF

V gene: TRBV21-1
J gene: TRBJ1-4
clone size: few
D gene: .
CDR3 DNA: TGTGCCAGCAGCAAAGATTCCCCGGACAGTAGTGGAAAACTGTTTTTT
CDR3 protein: CASSKDSPDSSGKLFF

V gene: TRBV5-1
J gene: TRBJ2-5
clone size: .
D gene: TRBD1
CDR3 DNA: TGCGCCAGCAGCTTGTTGTCCGGGACAGGGGTCGTTCAAGAGACCCAGTACTTC
CDR3 protein: CASSLLSGTGVVQETQYF

V gene: TRBV6-7
J gene: TRBJ2-7
clone size: .
D gene: .
CDR3 DNA: TGTGCCAGCAGGCCGAAGAGGCTAAACGAGCAGTACTTC
CDR3 protein: CASRPKRLNEQYF

V gene: TRBV6-1
J gene: TRBJ2-2
clone size: .
D gene: .
CDR3 DNA: TGTGCCAGCGAGGTGGCGTGGAGGTCCGGGGAGCTGTTTTTT
CDR3 protein: CASEVAWRSGELFF

V gene: TRBV19
J gene: TRBJ1-2
clone size: .
D gene: TRBD1
CDR3 DNA: TGTGCCAGTAGTATGTCCGCGACAGGGAGCAGAAAATGGTATGGCTACACCTTC
CDR3 protein: CASSMSATGSRKWYGYTF

V gene: TRBV2
J gene: TRBJ2-7
clone size: .
D gene: TRBD2
CDR3 DNA: TGTGCCAGCAGTGAGCCGGGCGGGAGAAGGTACGAGCAGTACTTC
CDR3 protein: CASSEPGGRRYEQYF

V gene: TRBV6-5
J gene: TRBJ2-5
clone size: .
D gene: .
CDR3 DNA: TGTGCCAGCAGTTATGGACACGCAGAGACCCAGTACTTC
CDR3 protein: CASSYGHAETQYF

V gene: TRBV18
J gene: TRBJ2-7
clone size: .
D gene: TRBD2
CDR3 DNA: TGTGCCAGCTCACCACTAGCGGCGGGGGGGTACGAGCAGTACTTC
CDR3 protein: CASSPLAAGGYEQYF

V gene: TRBV7-2
J gene: TRBJ1-2
clone size: .
D gene: .
CDR3 DNA: TGTGCCAGCAGCCCATTGGCAGGGCTGAACTATGGCTACACCTTC
CDR3 protein: CASSPLAGLNYGYTF

V gene: TRBV7-3
J gene: TRBJ2-1
clone size: .
D gene: .
CDR3 DNA: TGTGCCAGCAGCTTAACTAGTGCTGGAGGAAATGAGCAGTTCTTC
CDR3 protein: CASSLTSAGGNEQFF

V gene: TRBV25-1
J gene: TRBJ2-2
clone size: .
D gene: TRBD1
CDR3 DNA: TGTGCCAGCACCGGACAGGGGTATGACACCGGGGAGCTGTTTTTT
CDR3 protein: CASTGQGYDTGELFF

V gene: TRBV7-8
J gene: TRBJ2-3
clone size: few
D gene: .
CDR3 DNA: TGTGCCAGCAGCTCCCCAGGAGATACGCAGTATTTT
CDR3 protein: CASSSPGDTQYF

V gene: TRBV18
J gene: TRBJ2-1
clone size: .
D gene: TRBD1
CDR3 DNA: TGTGCCAGCTCACGGACAGGGGGCTTCTATGAGCAGTTCTTC
CDR3 protein: CASSRTGGFYEQFF

V gene: TRBV7-9
J gene: TRBJ2-7
clone size: .
D gene: TRBD1
CDR3 DNA: TGTGCCAGCAGCGAAGGGACAGGATCCGAGCAGTACTTC
CDR3 protein: CASSEGTGSEQYF

V gene: TRBV13
J gene: TRBJ2-3
clone size: .
D gene: TRBD2
CDR3 DNA: TGTGCCAGCAGCTTAGAAGTGGCTAGCGGGAGTCAGGCAGATACGCAGTATTTT
CDR3 protein: CASSLEVASGSQADTQYF

V gene: TRBV7-9
J gene: TRBJ1-2
clone size: .
D gene: .
CDR3 DNA: TGTGCCAGCAGCTTATCGACAGACCCATATGGCTACACCTTC
CDR3 protein: CASSLSTDPYGYTF

V gene: TRBV2
J gene: TRBJ2-1
clone size: once
D gene: .
CDR3 DNA: TGTGCCAGCAGGTGGACAGCCTCCTACAATGAGCAGTTCTTC
CDR3 protein: CASRWTASYNEQFF

V gene: TRBV10-3
J gene: TRBJ1-3
clone size: once
D gene: .
CDR3 DNA: TGTGCCATCAGTTCAGGGGATTCATCTGGAAACACCATATATTTT
CDR3 protein: CAISSGDSSGNTIYF

V gene: TRBV7-2
J gene: TRBJ2-1
clone size: .
D gene: .
CDR3 DNA: TGTGCCAGCAGCCCTAGTAGCGGTCCTTACAATGAGCAGTTCTTC
CDR3 protein: CASSPSSGPYNEQFF

V gene: TRBV28
J gene: TRBJ2-1
clone size: .
D gene: TRBD1
CDR3 DNA: TGTGCCAGCAGTCTGGGACAGGGACCTTACAATGAGCAGTTCTTC
CDR3 protein: CASSLGQGPYNEQFF

V gene: TRBV4-1
J gene: TRBJ2-1
clone size: .
D gene: TRBD2
CDR3 DNA: TGCGCCAGCAGCCCTACGCTGACTAGCGGAGCTTACAATGAGCAGTTCTTC
CDR3 protein: CASSPTLTSGAYNEQFF

V gene: TRBV14
J gene: TRBJ2-2
clone size: .
D gene: TRBD1
CDR3 DNA: TGTGCCAGTCAGGGGGCAGTGAACACCGGGGAGCTGTTTTTT
CDR3 protein: CASQGAVNTGELFF